The 26 T cell receptor beta chains given below trace back to one sample, sequenced in a study of cytomegalovirus exposure and HLA in healthy donors. Primers included in the PCR were 60 Vbeta and 13 Jbeta primers. The protocol was immunoSEQ multiplex PCR, while the TCRdb copy is restricted to in-frame clones and leaves out a portion. The sample records 170,000 or so clones, around 72% being singletons. Sequencing input: PBMCs. All receptors derive from a woman aged 50 to 60 in good health and CMV-seropositive.

The J gene is TRBJ2-1, the V gene TRBV30; D may be TRBD2 (6 bases). The CDR3 consists of 10 residues. V shed 5 bases and J shed 13 bases, with 12 bases lying between them. The germline gives CDR1 GTSNPN, CDR2 SVGIG (reference sequence). CDR3 DNA sequence: TGTGCCTGGGGGGGGAAGGGTCAGTTCTTC. Protein: CAWGGKGQFF.

The chain joins TRBV14 to TRBJ2-7; 10 positions match TRBD2. V dropped 4 bases and J dropped 4; count of bases not matched to a gene: 10. The CDR3 is 16 residues long. Germline CDR1 reads SGHDN; CDR2 reads FVKESK. The CDR3 DNA is TGTGCCAGCAGCCCCGGAACGGCTAGCGGGAGATACGAGCAGTACTTC. This encodes CASSPGTASGRYEQYF.

The table lists this clone with a count of one. The CDR3 reads CASSAGNTEAFF. The CDR3 DNA is TGTGCCAGCAGCGCAGGGAACACTGAAGCTTTCTTT. The V call is TRBV9, the J call TRBJ1-1, with D uncertain. In germline, CDR1 is SGDLS, CDR2 YYNGEE. The ends were cut back, 3 bases at V and 1 base at J, with 4 bases in the middle. The CDR3 has 12 residues.

The chain couples TRBV9 to TRBJ1-3; 9 positions match TRBD1. Trimming cost V 1 base and J 8 bases; bases outside gene matches: 7. The CDR3 has 15 residues. Germline loops: CDR1 SGDLS, CDR2 YYNGEE. The CDR3, as DNA: TGTGCCAGCAGCGTACGAACAGGGGGCGCGGACACCATATATTTT. It is translated as CASSVRTGGADTIYF.

This clone appeared once. The chain carries TRBV5-5 and TRBJ1-1; no clear D gene. CDR1 is SGHKS and CDR2 is YYEKEE in the germline V gene (reference sequence). Trimming left V 0 bases short and J 2 bases short, with 8 bases between. This CDR3 is built from 14 residues. The CDR3, as DNA: TGTGCCAGCAGCTTGGTAACAGCCAACACTGAAGCTTTCTTT. It encodes CASSLVTANTEAFF.

The rearrangement uses TRBV10-1 and TRBJ2-5; TRBD1 matches at 7 bases. Germline V gene data show CDR1 as WNHNN and CDR2 as SYGVQD (reference sequence). V shed 3 bases, J shed 9 bases, and the junction held 7 bases outside the gene matches. This CDR3 is built from 13 residues. The CDR3 loop reads CASSEGGPGAQYF. CDR3 bases: TGCGCCAGCAGTGAAGGGGGCCCAGGGGCCCAGTACTTC.

The rearrangement links TRBV4-1 to TRBJ2-1, with 12 bases matching TRBD2. The V and J ends lost 1 base and 1 base, in that order; junction bases with no gene match: 11. The germline V gene has CDR1 MGHRA and CDR2 YSYEKL. The CDR3 spans 20 residues. CDR3 loop: CASSQGGAPTSGRSYNEQFF. CDR3 DNA sequence: TGCGCCAGCAGCCAAGGAGGTGCCCCTACTAGCGGGAGGTCCTACAATGAGCAGTTCTTC.

The genes are TRBV9 and TRBJ2-5; TRBD2 matches 8 bases. V was clipped by 5 bases and J by 3 bases; unmatched bases: 3. The CDR3 is 13 amino acids. CDR1 and CDR2 from the germline V gene are SGDLS and YYNGEE. The CDR3 spells CASRRGEEETQYF. CDR3 coding DNA: TGTGCCAGCAGGCGGGGGGAAGAAGAGACCCAGTACTTC.

A few counts support this clone. The V and J genes are TRBV5-4 and TRBJ2-2; no firm D call. The CDR3 is made up of 15 amino acids. The germline V gene has CDR1 SGHNT and CDR2 YYREEE (reference sequence). Trimming left V 4 bases short and J 3 bases short, with 13 bases between. CDR3 in amino acids: CASSPNPEDTGELFF. The CDR3 nucleotides read TGTGCCAGCAGCCCGAACCCTGAGGACACCGGGGAGCTGTTTTTT.

The chain is built from TRBV13 and TRBJ2-7, with 7 positions matching TRBD2. V dropped 4 bases and J dropped 7; count of bases not matched to a gene: 10. The germline V gene encodes CDR1 PRHDT and CDR2 FYEKMQ (reference sequence). This CDR3 is 14 amino acids long. The CDR3, as DNA: TGTGCCAGCAGCTCCGGACACCCCGGGAGGGAGCAGTACTTC. Encoded protein: CASSSGHPGREQYF. Full variable domain (remainder filled in from reference TRBV13 and TRBJ2-7): AAGVIQSPRHLIKEKRETATLKCYPIPRHDTVYWYQQGPGQDPQFLISFYEKMQSDKGSIPDRFSAQQFSDYHSELNMSSLELGDSALYFCASSSGHPGREQYFGPGTRLTVT.

The CDR3, as DNA: TGTGCCAAGGGACAGGGAGCCCACGAGCAGTACTTC. As protein: CAKGQGAHEQYF. The chain links TRBV19 to TRBJ2-7; 9 positions agree with TRBD1. The length of the CDR3 is 12 residues. CDR1 LNHDA and CDR2 SQIVND come from the germline V gene (reference sequence). Trimming took 10 bases from V and 5 from J; bases not matched to a gene: 6.

The chain uses TRBV15 and TRBJ2-7; 7 bases line up with TRBD2. The CDR3 has 19 residues. Germline V gene lookup returns CDR1 LNHNV and CDR2 YYDKDF (reference sequence). Trimming cost V 0 bases and J 7 bases; bases outside gene matches: 21. CDR3 sequence: CATSRDPFQSGRPLGEQYF. For the CDR3, the DNA is TGTGCCACCAGCAGAGACCCCTTTCAATCCGGGAGGCCCCTTGGTGAGCAGTACTTC.

This clone was counted a single time. The chain employs TRBV9 and TRBJ1-2, with a weak D call TRBD1 (6 bases). The CDR3 has 13 amino acids. Germline CDR1 and CDR2: SGDLS and YYNGEE. Trimming shortened V by 0 bases and J by 8 bases, and 11 bases separated the two germline ends. The CDR3 DNA is TGTGCCAGCAGCGTAGCAGCAGGGGAAGGCTACACCTTC. The encoded protein is CASSVAAGEGYTF.

This clone was found a few times. The rearrangement links TRBV29-1 to TRBJ2-1; 11 bases are shared with TRBD1. This CDR3 contains 12 residues. Losses at the gene ends were 7 bases for V and 8 bases for J; bases not matched to a gene: 4. Germline V lookup: CDR1 SQVTM, CDR2 ANQGSEA. This CDR3 reads CSARTGGYEQFF. DNA for the CDR3: TGCAGCGCCCGGACAGGGGGCTATGAGCAGTTCTTC.

V and J are TRBV14 and TRBJ1-2; D remains ambiguous. V lost 5 bases and J lost 6, with 16 bases in between. The CDR3 has 14 amino acids. The germline V gene has CDR1 SGHDN and CDR2 FVKESK. CDR3 sequence reads: CASSVMTTGDGYTF. CDR3 nucleotides: TGTGCCAGCAGCGTTATGACAACCGGGGATGGCTACACCTTC.

V usage is TRBV7-2 and J usage is TRBJ2-7; 7 bases align to TRBD2. The CDR3 extends over 13 amino acids. Trimming removed 3 bases from V and 5 bases from J; junction bases left unmatched: 4. Germline CDR1 and CDR2: SGHTA and FQGNSA. The CDR3 DNA reads as TGTGCCAGCAGCTTCACCGGGACTAACGAGCAGTACTTC. Its protein product is CASSFTGTNEQYF.

The CDR3 DNA sequence: TGTGCCAGCAGTGTCGCTGGGCTAGCGGGAGGGAATGAGCAGTTCTTC. Translation gives CASSVAGLAGGNEQFF. The chain employs TRBV28 and TRBJ2-1, with TRBD2 matching over 12 bases. The CDR3 loop spans 16 amino acids. Germline V lookup: CDR1 MDHEN, CDR2 SYDVKM. Germline trimming cut 5 bases from V and 7 bases from J; bases unmatched to any gene: 9.

The CDR3 spells CASSLGQVDYEQYF. CDR3 sequence (DNA): TGTGCCAGCAGTTTGGGACAGGTCGACTACGAGCAGTACTTC. The V gene is TRBV28, the J gene TRBJ2-7, with 8 nucleotides matching TRBD1. Trimming removed 3 bases from V and 3 bases from J; junction bases left unmatched: 4. Germline V lookup: CDR1 MDHEN, CDR2 SYDVKM. CDR3 length: 14 amino acids.

V gene TRBV10-3 combines with J gene TRBJ2-5; 7 nucleotides align to TRBD1. Unmatched junction bases numbered 5, after V lost 2 bases and J lost 2 bases. The CDR3 sequence is 15 residues long. Germline V gene data show CDR1 as ENHRY and CDR2 as SYGVKD. The CDR3 region is CAISETGAGQETQYF. DNA for the CDR3: TGTGCCATCAGTGAGACAGGGGCCGGGCAAGAGACCCAGTACTTC.

V and J are TRBV28 and TRBJ2-7; possible D gene TRBD1, 6 bases. V was pared by 4 bases and J by 9 bases, with 16 bases between. Germline CDR1 MDHEN, CDR2 SYDVKM. The CDR3 runs to 13 residues. CDR3 sequence (DNA): TGTGCCAGCAGTTCGATCATACAGGGTAGGCAGTACTTC. Amino acid sequence: CASSSIIQGRQYF.

The V gene is TRBV5-4, the J gene TRBJ1-1; D not certain. Germline V gene lookup returns CDR1 SGHNT and CDR2 YYREEE (reference sequence). The CDR3 sequence is 13 residues long. Between the trimmed V and J ends, which lost 1 base and 1 base, there was a span of 5 bases. Here the CDR3 DNA reads TGTGCCAGCAGCTTGCGGGGGAACACTGAAGCTTTCTTT. Residues: CASSLRGNTEAFF.

The chain carries TRBV6-5 and TRBJ1-5; a weak D match, TRBD1 (5 bases). Looked up from germline, CDR1 is MNHEY and CDR2 is SVGAGI. V was cut by 9 bases and J by 3 bases, with 18 bases left in between. The CDR3 consists of 15 residues. The DNA of the CDR3 is TGTGCCAGTGGGGAGGGGTATCACCCCAATCAGCCCCAGCATTTT. Translated, it gives CASGEGYHPNQPQHF.

Of note for this clone: Mismatch with germline at one junction end may stem from a read error. The chain employs TRBV7-7 and TRBJ2-7; 8 bases match TRBD2. The CDR3 contains 13 residues. The germline V gene encodes CDR1 SSHAT and CDR2 FNYEAQ (reference sequence). Here the CDR3 DNA reads TGTGCTAGCAGCTTAAGCGGGAGTCAGAGACAATACTTC. Encoded protein: CASSLSGSQRQYF.

For this clone: At one of its ends the junction is not consistent with the germline gene, which may arise from a read error. The V and J genes are TRBV5-1 and TRBJ2-6; a possible D gene is TRBD2 (6 bases). Germline V gene sequence: CDR1 SGHRS, CDR2 YFSETQ. This CDR3 contains 17 residues. In DNA, the CDR3 is TGCGCCAGCAGCCGGACACAAGGGGACTCTGGGGCCAACGGCCTGACTTTC. Translation gives CASSRTQGDSGANGLTF.

V is TRBV28 and J is TRBJ1-5; 8 bases fit TRBD1. The V gene's germline CDR1 is MDHEN and CDR2 SYDVKM. V gave up 4 bases and J gave up 2 bases; unmatched junction bases: 7. CDR3 length: 16 residues. CDR3 DNA: TGTGCCAGCAGTTCGACAGGGGCTGGGGGCAATCAGCCCCAGCATTTT. Translated: CASSSTGAGGNQPQHF.

This clone was seen a few times. This rearrangement joins TRBV28 to TRBJ2-7; weak D call: TRBD1 (6 bases). CDR1 is MDHEN, CDR2 SYDVKM, per germline. V lost 5 bases, J lost 0 bases, and 20 bases lay in between. CDR3 size: 17 residues. CDR3 sequence: CASSTQPGTLLSYEQYF. The CDR3 DNA is TGTGCCAGCAGTACTCAACCTGGGACACTGCTCTCCTACGAGCAGTACTTC. The full variable domain, in which reference TRBV28 and TRBJ2-7 provide the parts outside the CDR3, is DVKVTQSSRYLVKRTGEKVFLECVQDMDHENMFWYRQDPGLGLRLIYFSYDVKMKEKGDIPEGYSVSREKKERFSLILESASTNQTSMYLCASSTQPGTLLSYEQYFGPGTRLTVT.